This record covers a single T cell receptor (beta chain). Antigen: not known. The record originates from a study of T cell responses to AZD1222 COVID-19 vaccine. The study, taken as a whole, reports: Seropositivity was recorded at baseline in only five to seven AZD1222 recipients.

CDR1 is SQVTM and CDR2 is ANQGSEA in the germline V gene. The CDR3 has 11 amino acids. Between the trimmed V and J ends, which lost 6 bases and 3 bases, there was a span of 9 bases. Produced via immunoSEQ multiplex PCR; TCRdb's table is partial and in-frame only. The data contain roughly 95,000 clones, approximately 88% of them seen just once; the ten biggest clones take up roughly 2.7%. The rearrangement uses TRBV29-1 and TRBJ2-7; D possibly matches TRBD1 or TRBD2 (5 bases each). The sequence was collected from an adult in good health. The source material was peripheral blood, sampled on day 0 of AZD1222 vaccination. DNA for the CDR3: TGCAGCGTGCTGAGGGGCTACGAGCAGTACTTC. Translating it yields CSVLRGYEQYF.